This TCR beta chain is drawn from a study of vaccination and CD4 T cells after COVID-19. Study details: Once diagnosed, patients had post-COVID samples drawn a median 101 days later (range 35 to 161).

From germline, CDR1 is LNHDA and CDR2 SQIVND (reference sequence). V lost 3 bases to trimming and J lost 4 bases; unmatched junction nucleotides: 6. The CDR3 covers 16 residues. The Oncomine TCR Beta short-read assay was applied to DNA of cultured CD4+ T cells. One entry per CDR3 protein results from TCRdb running MiXCR on the PCR reads. Altogether about 13,000 distinct CDR3 sequences are present, under 65% being singletons, with the ten largest covering 15% to 17%. This sample's treatment: approximately nine-day PBMC culture with coronavirus spike peptide pools or control peptides (ViraFEST assay). This clonotype was counted between two and nine times. Its antigen is unknown.

Sequenced: CD4+ T cells from blood, cultured in vitro. This rearrangement joins TRBV19 to TRBJ2-3; TRBD2 aligns across 11 bases. The TCR originated in a human donor who had recovered from COVID-19. The DNA for the CDR3 is TGTGCCAGTAGTATGATACTAGCGGGAGCGCCAGATACGCAGTATTTT. This codes for CASSMILAGAPDTQYF.